The 14 T cell receptor beta chains given below trace back to one sample, sequenced in a study of cytomegalovirus exposure and HLA in healthy donors (TCRdb year 2017). The library came from the immunoSEQ multiplex PCR assay. For the multiplex PCR, a mixture combining 60 forward primers for TCR Vbeta segments and 13 reverse primers for TCR Jbeta segments was used. TCRdb mirrors the immuneACCESS table, restricted to in-frame sequences. Some clones are absent from its copies; in checked studies, under half trace to an unresolved V gene, and the reason for the others is unknown. This sample gives almost 80,000 clones in total; about 68% of them show up just once. 6.5% to 7.5% of the sample comes from the top ten. The specimen sequenced was PBMCs. These receptors all come from a woman aged 45-59 years in good health and CMV-seropositive.

The chain is built from TRBV6-5 and TRBJ2-1; 8 bases map to TRBD1. Losses at the gene ends were 7 bases for V and 6 bases for J; bases not matched to a gene: 11. CDR3 length: 15 residues. Germline assignment: CDR1 MNHEY and CDR2 SVGAGI. The CDR3 loop reads CASIKAGGHSNEQFF. In DNA, the CDR3 is TGTGCCAGCATTAAGGCAGGGGGCCACTCCAATGAGCAGTTCTTC.

The genes are TRBV27 and TRBJ1-5, with D uncertain. The germline V gene has CDR1 MNHEY and CDR2 SMNVEV (reference sequence). There are 14 residues in the CDR3. The germline V and J ends were trimmed by 2 bases and 0 bases, with 5 bases remaining between them. Here the CDR3 reads CASSLANSNQPQHF. For the CDR3, the DNA is TGTGCCAGCAGTTTAGCTAATAGCAATCAGCCCCAGCATTTT.

This clone has a handful of counts. A read error may account for a junction end that differs from germline. The chain has TRBV20-1 and TRBJ1-2; D unresolved. Per germline, CDR1 DFQATT and CDR2 SNEGSKA (reference sequence). This CDR3 has 11 residues. CDR3 sequence (DNA): TGCAGTGCTAGAGTCGAGCAAATCGGTTCCTTC. Protein: CSARVEQIGSF.

This clone is labeled medium-sized. The gene calls are TRBV25-1 and TRBJ2-7; 7 positions agree with TRBD1. The trim removed 4 bases at V and 1 base at J, leaving 16 bases unmatched. This CDR3 is 18 amino acids long. Germline CDR1 is MGHDK and CDR2 is SYGVNS. The CDR3 DNA reads TGTGCCAGCAGTGGAAGGGACAGCTCAATTACTCTATCCTACGAGCAGTACTTC. This encodes CASSGRDSSITLSYEQYF.

The chain couples TRBV2 to TRBJ2-2, with D perhaps TRBD1 (6 bases). The germline V gene has CDR1 SNHLY and CDR2 FYNNEI. The CDR3 contains 13 residues. Trimming left V 6 bases short and J 5 bases short, with 10 bases between. The CDR3 DNA reads TGTGCCAGCAGACAGGGCTGGACCGGGGAGCTGTTTTTT. Its translation: CASRQGWTGELFF. The full variable domain, its missing parts supplied by reference TRBV2 and TRBJ2-2, is EPEVTQTPSHQVTQMGQEVILRCVPISNHLYFYWYRQILGQKVEFLVSFYNNEISEKSEIFDDQFSVERPDGSNFTLKIRSTKLEDSAMYFCASRQGWTGELFFGEGSRLTVL.

J is TRBJ1-2 and V is TRBV28; D is perhaps TRBD1 (5 bases). Trimming pared 4 bases from V and 5 bases from J, leaving 17 bases between. Germline V gene sequence: CDR1 MDHEN, CDR2 SYDVKM. The length of the CDR3 is 15 residues. In nucleotides, the CDR3 is TGTGCCAGCAGTTCCCCCGTGGGTCAGGGTTATGGCTACACCTTC. Translating gives CASSSPVGQGYGYTF.

The V call is TRBV4-2, the J call TRBJ2-1, with D tentatively TRBD1 (6 bases). This CDR3 contains 16 residues. With 1 base removed from V and 4 bases from J, the gap between germline ends came to 14 bases. Germline V gives CDR1 LGHNA, CDR2 YNFKEQ. CDR3 sequence: CASSQGHRDKYNEQFF. As DNA, the CDR3 is TGTGCCAGCAGCCAAGGTCACCGGGACAAGTACAATGAGCAGTTCTTC.

This chain uses TRBV5-5 with TRBJ1-1; D might be TRBD1 (5 bases). CDR3 length: 15 residues. CDR1 and CDR2 (germline): SGHKS, YYEKEE (reference sequence). Trimming stripped 3 bases from V and 1 base from J, with 13 bases between. CDR3 loop: CASSWRQSRNTEAFF. The CDR3 DNA reads TGTGCCAGCAGCTGGAGACAGAGTCGGAACACTGAAGCTTTCTTT. Full variable domain (outside the CDR3, taken from reference TRBV5-5 and TRBJ1-1): DAGVTQSPTHLIKTRGQQVTLRCSPISGHKSVSWYQQVLGQGPQFIFQYYEKEERGRGNFPDRFSARQFPNYSSELNVNALLLGDSALYLCASSWRQSRNTEAFFGQGTRLTVV.

DNA for the CDR3: TGTGCCAGTAGTCCTCGCGGGGGGCCCTACGAGCAGTACTTC. Protein: CASSPRGGPYEQYF. The chain recombines TRBV19 with TRBJ2-7, with 8 bases lining up with TRBD2. In germline, CDR1 is LNHDA, CDR2 SQIVND (reference sequence). This CDR3 spans 14 amino acids. The J segment lost 2 bases and the V segment lost 5 bases, leaving 5 bases of the junction unmatched. The full variable domain, with the rest looked up from reference TRBV19 and TRBJ2-7, is DGGITQSPKYLFRKEGQNVTLSCEQNLNHDAMYWYRQDPGQGLRLIYYSQIVNDFQKGDIAEGYSVSREKKESFPLTVTSAQKNPTAFYLCASSPRGGPYEQYFGPGTRLTVT.

This clone turned up a few times. The rearrangement joins TRBV21-1 to TRBJ1-6; the DNA was not used to check the table's D call, TRBD1. TRBV21-1 is a recognized pseudogene. This CDR3 contains 14 residues. The CDR3: CAKIRGYNNSPLHF. In DNA form, the CDR3 reads TGTGCCAAGATAAGGGGTTACAATAATTCACCCCTCCACTTT.

This clone was found a few times. The chain combines TRBV6-1 with TRBJ2-2; 8 bases match TRBD1. The CDR3 runs to 14 residues. The V gene end was trimmed by 6 bases and the J gene end by 6 bases; junction bases not matched to a gene: 6. Germline values: CDR1 MNHNS, CDR2 SASEGT. The DNA for the CDR3 is TGTGCCAGCAGGGGACAGGTCAGGCCCGGGGAGCTGTTTTTT. It is translated as CASRGQVRPGELFF.

This chain connects TRBV27 to TRBJ1-1; no clear D gene. CDR1 MNHEY and CDR2 SMNVEV come from the germline V gene (reference sequence). The CDR3 sequence is 15 residues long. V was trimmed by 7 bases and J by 5 bases, leaving 20 bases between them. CDR3 amino acids: CASTPRRDAGTEAFF. In DNA, the CDR3 is TGTGCCAGCACCCCGCGGCGCGACGCGGGGACTGAAGCTTTCTTT.

The chain has TRBV5-1 and TRBJ2-7, with 7 nucleotides matching TRBD2. The CDR3 spans 15 residues. From germline, CDR1 is SGHRS and CDR2 YFSETQ. The V and J ends lost 4 bases and 2 bases, in that order; junction bases with no gene match: 9. The CDR3 DNA is TGCGCCAGCAGCCCGGACTTTAGCGGGCCCTACGAGCAGTACGTC. As protein: CASSPDFSGPYEQYV.

This clone was observed a single time. CDR3: CASSSSGGVYNEQFF. CDR3 nucleotides: TGCGCCAGCAGCTCTAGCGGGGGAGTCTACAATGAGCAGTTCTTC. The rearrangement joins TRBV5-1 to TRBJ2-1; 10 bases agree with TRBD2. V was clipped by 3 bases and J by 3 bases; unmatched bases: 3. From germline, CDR1 is SGHRS and CDR2 YFSETQ. CDR3 length equals 15 residues. The entire variable domain, with the rest obtained from reference TRBV5-1 and TRBJ2-1, is as follows: KAGVTQTPRYLIKTRGQQVTLSCSPISGHRSVSWYQQTPGQGLQFLFEYFSETQRNKGNFPGRFSGRQFSNSRSEMNVSTLELGDSALYLCASSSSGGVYNEQFFGPGTRLTVL.